This entry lists 28 T cell receptor beta chains sequenced from one sample in a study of blood T cells in healthy people across ages. Primers used in a second PCR of roughly 7 to 12 cycles were a sample-barcoded 5' primer and a J-beta primer mix. Via MiXCR, TCRdb re-called the 5' RACE reads, giving one row per CDR3 protein. There are about 1,800,000 distinct CDR3 sequences in the sample; roughly 30% occur only once, and more than 6% lies in the top ten. Material: blood. These receptors came from a young woman in good health.

This clonotype was seen a handful of times. The rearrangement links TRBV25-1 to TRBJ2-5; tentative D call: TRBD2 (6 bases). Between the trimmed V and J ends, which lost 7 bases and 7 bases, there was a span of 19 bases. Germline V gives CDR1 MGHDK, CDR2 SYGVNS. The CDR3 is 14 residues long. The CDR3 DNA sequence: TGTGCCAGCAAGGGAATAGCGGCTGACGGGACCCAGTACTTC. Translation: CASKGIAADGTQYF.

This clonotype has only a few counts. This rearrangement joins TRBV6-1 to TRBJ2-3; 9 bases map to TRBD2. Germline CDR1 is MNHNS and CDR2 is SASEGT. This CDR3 region has 17 residues. J gave up 4 bases and V 7 bases, and 15 bases lay outside the gene matches. The CDR3 reads CASIPLGAGGGSDTQYF. CDR3 sequence (DNA): TGTGCCAGCATTCCCCTGGGAGCGGGAGGAGGTTCAGATACGCAGTATTTT.

The gene calls are TRBV7-2 and TRBJ2-3; weak D call: TRBD2 (7 bases). This CDR3 region has 16 residues. V lost 4 bases to trimming and J lost 0 bases, with 14 bases between them. CDR1 and CDR2 (germline): SGHTA, FQGNSA. The CDR3 sequence is CASSSNGGLSTDTQYF. The CDR3 region has the DNA TGTGCCAGCAGCTCAAACGGGGGGCTCAGCACAGATACGCAGTATTTT.

On this clonotype itself: A much larger clone sits a single nucleotide away, making a read error possible. The chain links TRBV6-1 to TRBJ2-7, with 7 bases that match TRBD1. Germline CDR1 and CDR2: MNHNS and SASEGT. The V gene end was trimmed by 10 bases and the J gene end by 3 bases; junction bases not matched to a gene: 6. The CDR3 loop spans 12 amino acids. CDR3 loop: CATGQAGYEQYF. The CDR3 DNA reads TGTGCCACCGGACAGGCGGGCTACGAGCAGTACTTC.

This clonotype showed up many times. This CDR3 is CASSDSATNEKLFF. CDR3 nucleotides: TGTGCCAGCAGTGACAGTGCAACTAATGAAAAACTGTTTTTT. This rearrangement joins TRBV2 to TRBJ1-4; the D is unclear. Germline values: CDR1 SNHLY, CDR2 FYNNEI. This CDR3 is built from 14 residues. Trimming left V 3 bases short and J 0 bases short, with 5 bases between.

This clonotype has only a few counts. The chain combines TRBV11-3 with TRBJ2-1; D possibly corresponds to TRBD2 (5 bases). V lost 7 bases, J lost 7 bases, and 17 bases lay in between. The germline V gene has CDR1 SGHNT and CDR2 YENEEA. This CDR3 has 14 amino acids. CDR3 residues: CASTAPSSRNEQFF. CDR3 sequence (DNA): TGTGCCAGCACCGCACCCTCTAGCCGTAATGAGCAGTTCTTC.

In this sample, this clonotype turned up a few times. This chain links TRBV4-2 with TRBJ2-2; 9 bases align to TRBD2. Germline CDR1 is LGHNA and CDR2 is YNFKEQ. V dropped 5 bases and J dropped 9; count of bases not matched to a gene: 13. CDR3 length equals 16 residues. CDR3: CASSLPGLAQGRELFF. DNA of the CDR3: TGTGCCAGCAGCTTACCGGGACTAGCCCAGGGGAGGGAGCTGTTTTTT.

This clonotype has only a few counts. The V gene is TRBV20-1, the J gene TRBJ1-4, with TRBD1 matching 7 bases. The germline V gene has CDR1 DFQATT and CDR2 SNEGSKA (reference sequence). The V and J ends lost 6 bases and 5 bases, in that order; junction bases with no gene match: 9. This CDR3 region has 14 residues. The CDR3 loop is CSARAETGNEKLFF. CDR3 DNA: TGCAGTGCCAGGGCCGAGACAGGGAATGAAAAACTGTTTTTT.

This clonotype has at least ten counts. This sequence joins TRBV28 and TRBJ2-7; TRBD1 might be the D (6 bases). Trimming left V 5 bases short and J 1 base short, with 15 bases between. The CDR3 is 15 amino acids. In germline, CDR1 is MDHEN, CDR2 SYDVKM. The CDR3 is CASSPPQGQSYEQYF. Written as DNA, the CDR3 is TGTGCCAGCAGTCCGCCACAGGGCCAGTCCTACGAGCAGTACTTC.

The J gene is TRBJ2-1, the V gene TRBV7-9, with TRBD2 identical over 9 bases. The CDR3 is 15 amino acids. Trimming at V came to 5 bases and at J to 4 bases, leaving 6 bases not matched to a gene. The germline CDR1 and CDR2 sequences are SEHNR and FQNEAQ (reference sequence). The CDR3 loop reads CASSPPSGDYNEQFF. CDR3 bases: TGTGCCAGCAGCCCCCCTAGCGGGGATTACAATGAGCAGTTCTTC.

The rearrangement joins TRBV10-1 to TRBJ2-2; D possibly corresponds to TRBD2 (5 bases). Germline V CDR1 and CDR2: WNHNN, SYGVQD (reference sequence). The CDR3 contains 14 residues. With 6 bases removed from V and 0 bases from J, the gap between germline ends came to 8 bases. The CDR3: CASRSGSNTGELFF. Here the CDR3 DNA reads TGCGCCAGCAGAAGCGGTTCGAACACCGGGGAGCTGTTTTTT.

This clonotype has a count of ten or more. The chain links TRBV5-1 to TRBJ1-4; TRBD1 might be the D (5 bases). This CDR3 contains 15 residues. V lost 3 bases, J lost 6 bases, and 15 bases lay in between. The germline gives CDR1 SGHRS, CDR2 YFSETQ. CDR3 loop: CASSYTGPPDEKLFF. CDR3 coding DNA: TGCGCCAGCAGCTATACGGGACCGCCTGATGAAAAACTGTTTTTT.

The chain links TRBV5-5 to TRBJ1-6; D is ambiguous. V shed 0 bases and J shed 9 bases, with 16 bases lying between them. Germline values: CDR1 SGHKS, CDR2 YYEKEE (reference sequence). This CDR3 comprises 16 residues. CDR3 region: CASSLEGDASGSPLHF. In nucleotides, the CDR3 is TGTGCCAGCAGCTTGGAGGGAGATGCGTCTGGTTCACCCCTCCACTTT.

The gene calls are TRBV28 and TRBJ1-5, with TRBD1 as a possible D gene (5 bases). Trimming stripped 4 bases from V and 6 bases from J, with 28 bases between. The CDR3 spans 19 residues. Per the germline V gene, CDR1 is MDHEN and CDR2 is SYDVKM. CDR3 loop: CASSSTVRDIWALSQPQHF. The CDR3 nucleotides read TGTGCCAGCAGTTCCACTGTCAGGGATATATGGGCCCTCTCTCAGCCCCAGCATTTT.

The CDR3 sequence: CAISESGRGQGGQPQHF. CDR3 sequence (DNA): TGTGCCATCAGTGAGTCGGGCAGGGGACAGGGTGGTCAGCCCCAGCATTTT. The rearrangement links TRBV10-3 to TRBJ1-5; TRBD1 aligns across 9 bases. From germline, CDR1 is ENHRY and CDR2 SYGVKD. V gave up 0 bases and J gave up 6 bases; unmatched junction bases: 9. The CDR3 sequence is 17 residues long.

This clonotype was picked up a small number of times. This chain links TRBV6-6 with TRBJ2-1, with TRBD2 matching over 13 bases. From germline, CDR1 is MNHNY and CDR2 SVGAGI (reference sequence). The junction had 6 bases not matched to a gene; V was cut back by 4 bases and J by 9 bases. This CDR3 has 15 amino acids. The CDR3 region has the DNA TGTGCCAGCAGTTTAGGACTAGCGGGAGAGAGTGAGCAGTTCTTC. This gives the protein CASSLGLAGESEQFF.

At least ten counts were recorded for this clonotype. V gene TRBV29-1 combines with J gene TRBJ2-4; D is uncertain. CDR1 is SQVTM, CDR2 ANQGSEA, per germline. The V end was cut by 7 bases, the J end by 0 bases, with 13 bases between. The CDR3 is 14 amino acids. In nucleotides, the CDR3 is TGCAGCGCGGAAGGACGTCTAGCCAAAAACATTCAGTACTTC. Protein: CSAEGRLAKNIQYF.

The table lists this clonotype with a few counts. J is TRBJ2-3 and V is TRBV10-3, with D possibly TRBD2 on 6 matching bases. Germline CDR1 reads ENHRY; CDR2 reads SYGVKD. V lost 4 bases, J lost 0 bases, and 14 bases lay in between. CDR3 length: 16 residues. The CDR3 DNA follows: TGTGCCATCAGTGCACGCGCGGGACCCAGCACAGATACGCAGTATTTT. Its translation is CAISARAGPSTDTQYF.

Only a few counts were recorded for this clonotype. The rearrangement links TRBV20-1 to TRBJ1-4; no clear D gene. The germline gives CDR1 DFQATT, CDR2 SNEGSKA (reference sequence). This CDR3 spans 12 amino acids. V shed 5 bases and J shed 7 bases, with 11 bases lying between them. CDR3 sequence (DNA): TGCAGTGCTCTGTCAGGCGGTGAAAAACTGTTTTTT. Encoded protein: CSALSGGEKLFF.

This clonotype was seen only a few times. V usage is TRBV18 and J usage is TRBJ2-1, with 7 positions matching TRBD1. This CDR3 has 14 amino acids. The V gene end was trimmed by 6 bases and the J gene end by 6 bases; junction bases not matched to a gene: 8. Germline V gene data show CDR1 as KGHSH and CDR2 as LQKENI. In DNA, the CDR3 is TGTGCCAGCTCGTGGGCCCGGGACAGCAATGAGCAGTTCTTC. Amino acids: CASSWARDSNEQFF.

This clonotype was detected once. V and J are TRBV6-6 and TRBJ2-2, with unresolved D. CDR1 MNHNY and CDR2 SVGAGI come from the germline V gene (reference sequence). This CDR3 spans 15 amino acids. Trimming pared 0 bases from V and 7 bases from J, leaving 12 bases between. The DNA for the CDR3 is TGTGCCAGCAGTTACTCATTAGTTGGGAACGGGGAGCTGTTTTTT. This sequence encodes CASSYSLVGNGELFF.

The chain links TRBV28 to TRBJ2-7; D is perhaps TRBD1 (5 bases). The germline gives CDR1 MDHEN, CDR2 SYDVKM. The ends were cut back, 8 bases at V and 4 bases at J, with 24 bases in the middle. There are 16 residues in the CDR3. CDR3 region: CASDTSLGHSDYEQYF. DNA for the CDR3: TGTGCCAGCGACACGTCCCTCGGACACTCGGATTACGAGCAGTACTTC.

In its sample, this clonotype was seen a few times. The V and J genes are TRBV7-2 and TRBJ2-6; a weak D match, TRBD1 (5 bases). Trimming left V 4 bases short and J 3 bases short, with 10 bases between. CDR3 length: 15 residues. Germline V gene sequence: CDR1 SGHTA, CDR2 FQGNSA. Written as DNA, the CDR3 is TGTGCCAGCAGCTATCAGGGTGGTGGGGCCAACGTCCTGACTTTC. Its protein product is CASSYQGGGANVLTF.

This clonotype was observed a handful of times. The genes are TRBV5-1 and TRBJ2-1; a weak D match, TRBD2 (5 bases). The CDR3 sequence is 14 residues long. The germline CDR1 and CDR2 sequences are SGHRS and YFSETQ. V shed 5 bases and J shed 5 bases, with 14 bases lying between them. DNA of the CDR3: TGCGCCAGCAGTGTGGGAGCGATGAACAATGAGCAGTTCTTC. Translating gives CASSVGAMNNEQFF.

A note on this clonotype: A clone one base away is much larger, so this may be a read error. Likely a read error: the CDR3 ends without its conserved phenylalanine or tryptophan. J is TRBJ2-3 and V is TRBV29-1; unclear D gene. Per germline, CDR1 SQVTM and CDR2 ANQGSEA. The CDR3 length is 12 residues. The ends were cut back, 6 bases at V and 2 bases at J, with 9 bases in the middle. In DNA form, the CDR3 reads TGCAGCGTGTTCACAGACACAGATACGCAGTATTTG. This codes for CSVFTDTDTQYL.

CDR3 bases: TGTGCCAGCAGTCGACAGGGAGTGGGGTCAGATCAGCCCCAGCATTTT. It codes for CASSRQGVGSDQPQHF. V is TRBV2 and J is TRBJ1-5; 7 nucleotides agree with TRBD1. The trim removed 5 bases at V and 5 bases at J, leaving 12 bases unmatched. Germline V gene data show CDR1 as SNHLY and CDR2 as FYNNEI. This CDR3 has 16 amino acids.

This clonotype was counted between two and nine times. CDR3 bases: TGTGCCAGCAGCCGGGCCCCTTCTAGTTCACCCCTCCACTTT. Its translation: CASSRAPSSSPLHF. The chain carries TRBV7-2 and TRBJ1-6; D uncertain. Germline lookup yields CDR1 SGHTA and CDR2 FQGNSA. The CDR3 length is 14 residues. Trimming cost V 5 bases and J 9 bases, with 14 bases left between them.

The CDR3 reads CASSPRAGARSYGYTF. Here the CDR3 DNA reads TGTGCCAGCAGCCCCCGGGCGGGTGCCCGGAGCTATGGCTACACCTTC. The V call is TRBV7-8, the J call TRBJ1-2; no definite D call. With 5 bases removed from V and 4 bases from J, the gap between germline ends came to 20 bases. Per the germline V gene, CDR1 is SGHVS and CDR2 is FQNEAQ. This CDR3 is built from 16 residues.